This T cell receptor beta chain emerged from a study of graft-versus-host responses after intestinal transplantation. TCRdb keeps only in-frame clones here, not all; method: immunoSEQ multiplex PCR. The sample gives approximately 99,000 clones, about nine tenths of which show up once; over 0.055% is in the top ten. The V end lost 7 bases, the J end lost 6 bases, and 30 bases lay between the germline ends. Looked up from germline, CDR1 is MNHEY and CDR2 is SMNVEV (reference sequence). This CDR3 contains 19 residues. With regard to this clone: What it binds is not known.

The chain combines TRBV27 with TRBJ1-4; D not resolved. The receptor was derived from a human donor who was the organ donor for an intestinal transplant. The sequencing here drew on unstimulated CD8+ T cells sorted from spleen or lymph node cells, taken before transplant. The CDR3 region is CASTRVGITNRGDHEKLFF. CDR3 coding DNA: TGTGCCAGCACCCGCGTCGGGATAACAAACAGAGGCGACCATGAAAAACTGTTTTTT.